Listed here are 9 T cell receptor beta chains from one sample, sequenced in a study of identical twins. In TCRdb, the 5' RACE reads were re-called with MiXCR into one record per CDR3 protein. In the table there are 200,000 to 300,000 distinct CDR3 sequences, over 9.5% of which are singletons. The sequencing sample was made of memory T cells sorted from blood. These receptor sequences come from a man aged 45-60 years in good health.

This clonotype has ten or more counts. The chain recombines TRBV9 with TRBJ2-3, with TRBD2 matching 11 bases. Trimming at V came to 1 base and at J to 3 bases, leaving 1 base not matched to a gene. Per germline, CDR1 SGDLS and CDR2 YYNGEE. This CDR3 is 15 amino acids long. CDR3 loop: CASSVSSGRTDTQYF. The DNA for the CDR3 is TGTGCCAGCAGCGTATCTAGCGGGAGGACAGATACGCAGTATTTT.

Ten or more counts support this clonotype. The chain couples TRBV7-9 to TRBJ2-5; TRBD2 might be the D (6 bases). This CDR3 has 17 residues. V shed 7 bases and J shed 5 bases, with 26 bases lying between them. CDR1 is SEHNR and CDR2 is FQNEAQ in the germline V gene (reference sequence). CDR3 nucleotide sequence: TGTGCCAGCACTTCCACCCCCCGGGACTCTAAAACGGAGACCCAGTACTTC. Translation: CASTSTPRDSKTETQYF. Complete variable domain (other parts from reference TRBV7-9 and TRBJ2-5): DTGVSQNPRHKITKRGQNVTFRCDPISEHNRLYWYRQTLGQGPEFLTYFQNEAQLEKSRLLSDRFSAERPKGSFSTLEIQRTEQGDSAMYLCASTSTPRDSKTETQYFGPGTRLLVL.

Many counts were recorded for this clonotype. This chain connects TRBV4-2 to TRBJ2-7; D is ambiguous. The CDR3 loop spans 12 amino acids. V was cut by 0 bases and J by 6 bases, with 6 bases left in between. The germline V gene encodes CDR1 LGHNA and CDR2 YNFKEQ. The CDR3 loop reads CASSQDSREQYF. CDR3 DNA: TGTGCCAGCAGCCAAGATAGCCGCGAGCAGTACTTC.

This chain connects TRBV11-2 to TRBJ2-7, with D uncertain. Germline V gene data show CDR1 as SGHAT and CDR2 as FQNNGV. This CDR3 comprises 14 residues. Trimming removed 5 bases from V and 2 bases from J, with 13 bases in between. The CDR3: CASSLNGRAYEQYF. CDR3 in DNA: TGTGCCAGCAGCCTCAACGGCAGAGCCTACGAGCAGTACTTC.

This rearrangement joins TRBV29-1 to TRBJ1-1; 9 bases line up with TRBD1. The trim removed 4 bases at V and 4 bases at J, leaving 7 bases unmatched. The V gene's germline CDR1 is SQVTM and CDR2 ANQGSEA. The CDR3 length is 14 residues. CDR3 DNA sequence: TGCAGCGTTGGCGACAGGGGGGGAGTCACTGAAGCTTTCTTT. This translates into CSVGDRGGVTEAFF. The whole variable domain, remainder taken from reference TRBV29-1 and TRBJ1-1, is SAVISQKPSRDICQRGTSLTIQCQVDSQVTMMFWYRQQPGQSLTLIATANQGSEATYESGFVIDKFPISRPNLTFSTLTVSNMSPEDSSIYLCSVGDRGGVTEAFFGQGTRLTVV.

This clonotype came up many times. This chain connects TRBV6-4 to TRBJ1-1; possible D gene TRBD1, 5 bases. V gave up 0 bases and J gave up 0 bases, with 11 bases separating them. The CDR3 has 16 residues. The germline V gene encodes CDR1 MRHNA and CDR2 SNTAGT. CDR3 nucleotides: TGTGCCAGCAGTGACTCGGGCAGGGCTCTGAACACTGAAGCTTTCTTT. Translation gives CASSDSGRALNTEAFF.

Here the CDR3 reads CATSLLGGGLLVEQYF. The DNA for the CDR3 is TGTGCCACCTCCCTCCTCGGCGGGGGGTTACTGGTCGAGCAGTACTTC. The chain uses TRBV6-2 or TRBV6-3 and TRBJ2-7; 8 bases are shared with TRBD2. Germline loops: CDR1 MNHEY, CDR2 SVGEGT. Germline trimming cut 10 bases from V and 6 bases from J; bases unmatched to any gene: 20. CDR3 length: 16 residues.

This clonotype was seen ten or more times. The V and J genes are TRBV5-1 and TRBJ2-3; D possibly corresponds to TRBD2 (5 bases). The germline V and J ends were trimmed by 4 bases and 2 bases, with 11 bases remaining between them. The CDR3 totals 14 residues. The germline V gene has CDR1 SGHRS and CDR2 YFSETQ. In DNA, the CDR3 is TGCGCCAGCAGCCTAGAGGGCTACACAGATACGCAGTATTTT. Protein product: CASSLEGYTDTQYF.

Many counts were recorded for this clonotype. This sequence joins TRBV12-3 or TRBV12-4 and TRBJ1-5, with D perhaps matching TRBD1 (5 bases). Trimming removed 3 bases from V and 6 bases from J, with 9 bases in between. The CDR3 is made up of 13 amino acids. DNA of the CDR3: TGTGCCAGCAGTTTTGACAGTCGTCAGCCCCAGCATTTT. Amino acids: CASSFDSRQPQHF.